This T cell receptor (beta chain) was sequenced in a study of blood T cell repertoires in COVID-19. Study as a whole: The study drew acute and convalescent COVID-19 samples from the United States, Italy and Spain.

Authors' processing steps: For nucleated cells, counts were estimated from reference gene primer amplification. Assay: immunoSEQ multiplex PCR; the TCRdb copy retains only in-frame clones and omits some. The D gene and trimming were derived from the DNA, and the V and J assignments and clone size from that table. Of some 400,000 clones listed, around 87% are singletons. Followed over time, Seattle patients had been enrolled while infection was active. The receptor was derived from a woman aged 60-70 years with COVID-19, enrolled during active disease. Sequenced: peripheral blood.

The CDR3 region is CASIVQGRSNQPQHF. The CDR3 nucleotides are TGTGCCAGTATTGTTCAGGGGCGTAGCAATCAGCCCCAGCATTTT. The chain combines TRBV19 with TRBJ1-5; the D gene is possibly TRBD1 (6 bases). Looked up from germline, CDR1 is LNHDA and CDR2 is SQIVND (reference sequence). The germline V and J ends were trimmed by 7 bases and 0 bases, with 13 bases remaining between them. The CDR3 length is 15 residues.